This entry describes one T cell receptor beta chain. The protocol was immunoSEQ multiplex PCR, while the TCRdb copy is restricted to in-frame clones and leaves out a portion. This sample has about 140,000 clones, with more than 80% found just once. The data stem from a study of T cell responses to AZD1222 COVID-19 vaccine. In germline, CDR1 is LNHDA, CDR2 SQIVND (reference sequence). V lost 3 bases to trimming and J lost 2 bases; unmatched junction nucleotides: 1. There are 15 residues in the CDR3. The sample consisted of peripheral blood, taken on day 0 of AZD1222 vaccination. The V call is TRBV19, the J call TRBJ2-3, with 11 bases that match TRBD2. This receptor was taken from an adult in good health. The CDR3 spells CASSMTSGVTDTQYF. CDR3 nucleotides: TGTGCCAGTAGTATGACTAGCGGGGTCACAGATACGCAGTATTTT.